Sequencing of this TCR beta chain was carried out in a study of blood T cell repertoires in COVID-19. Whole-study context: The study drew acute and convalescent COVID-19 samples from the United States, Italy and Spain. The cDNA or gDNA used as material had been derived from T cells, B-cell-depleted T cells, or PBMCs.

V was clipped by 4 bases and J by 7 bases; unmatched bases: 2. Germline V lookup: CDR1 SGHKS, CDR2 YYEKEE (reference sequence). The CDR3 has 13 amino acids. In the authors' methods: Reference gene primer amplification gave estimated nucleated cell counts. Libraries were prepared by immunoSEQ multiplex PCR; TCRdb keeps only in-frame clonotypes and omits some of them. The V and J calls and the clone size are those of that table, but D and trimming were determined from the DNA. The sample includes approximately 100,000 clones, about 84% seen only once; the top ten take around a quarter. The chain is built from TRBV5-5 and TRBJ1-6; 7 nucleotides agree with TRBD1. The sequencing sample was made of peripheral blood. The source is a human donor in a cohort sampled during active COVID-19. The CDR3 region has the DNA TGTGCCAGCAGCGGGACAGTCAATTCACCCCTCCACTTT. It codes for CASSGTVNSPLHF.